Each of the 17 T cell receptor beta chains below was sequenced from the same sample in a study of shared clonotypes between healthy human individuals. Method: immunoSEQ multiplex PCR; TCRdb's copy keeps in-frame clones and lacks some. The table shows around 180,000 clones, with about 93% occurring only once. The sequencing input was naive CD4+ T cells sorted from blood. This sample's subset: CD45RA+ positively selected. The source is a young woman in good health.

The V gene is TRBV9, the J gene TRBJ2-5; the D gene is possibly TRBD1 (6 bases). The germline CDR1 and CDR2 sequences are SGDLS and YYNGEE. CDR3 length: 15 residues. Between the trimmed V and J ends, which lost 3 bases and 5 bases, there was a span of 17 bases. The chain's CDR3 is CASSAHTQGRETQYF. The CDR3 nucleotides read TGTGCCAGCAGCGCGCACACCCAGGGGCGGGAGACCCAGTACTTC.

There are a few counts of this clone. The chain couples TRBV6-1 to TRBJ2-7; D may be TRBD2 (6 bases). This CDR3 spans 14 amino acids. The germline CDR1 and CDR2 sequences are MNHNS and SASEGT. Deletions cut 6 bases from V and 5 bases from J, with 17 bases between. CDR3 in DNA: TGTGCCAGCAGCCGGACTAATCTGTTGGACGAGCAGTACTTC. As protein: CASSRTNLLDEQYF.

The chain uses TRBV19 and TRBJ1-2; D uncertain. V dropped 9 bases and J dropped 4 bases, with 15 bases sitting between them. This CDR3 spans 13 amino acids. Per the germline V gene, CDR1 is LNHDA and CDR2 is SQIVND (reference sequence). CDR3 sequence: CASEGGLGYGYTF. CDR3 in DNA: TGTGCCAGCGAGGGCGGCCTAGGCTATGGCTACACCTTC. The full variable domain, completed using reference TRBV19 and TRBJ1-2, is DGGITQSPKYLFRKEGQNVTLSCEQNLNHDAMYWYRQDPGQGLRLIYYSQIVNDFQKGDIAEGYSVSREKKESFPLTVTSAQKNPTAFYLCASEGGLGYGYTFGSGTRLTVV.

The chain recombines TRBV13 with TRBJ2-1, with TRBD2 matching over 16 bases. CDR3 length equals 24 residues. With V trimmed by 4 bases and J by 4 bases, 25 bases remained unmatched. The germline V gene encodes CDR1 PRHDT and CDR2 FYEKMQ (reference sequence). This chain's CDR3 is CASSSTRDRGDPGLAGGIYNEQFF. For the CDR3, the DNA is TGTGCCAGCAGCTCGACCCGGGACAGGGGGGACCCGGGACTAGCGGGAGGGATATACAATGAGCAGTTCTTC.

The gene calls are TRBV27 and TRBJ1-1; maybe TRBD1 (6 bases). Trimming shortened V by 2 bases and J by 1 base, and 11 bases separated the two germline ends. The CDR3 extends over 15 amino acids. Germline CDR1 and CDR2: MNHEY and SMNVEV (reference sequence). This CDR3 is CASSLTGLANTEAFF. The CDR3 nucleotides read TGTGCCAGCAGTTTAACAGGGCTGGCGAACACTGAAGCTTTCTTT.

The V call is TRBV5-4, the J call TRBJ2-5; 12 bases are shared with TRBD2. Judging by the DNA end, TRBJ2-7 fits better; the J call may be wrong. Germline CDR1 SGHNT, CDR2 YYREEE (reference sequence). This CDR3 is 15 amino acids long. The chain's CDR3 is CASSLPTSGSYEQYF. DNA for the CDR3: TGTGCCAGCAGCTTGCCGACTAGCGGGAGTTACGAGCAGTACTTC.

The chain couples TRBV10-3 to TRBJ2-7, with 11 bases lining up with TRBD1. The germline gives CDR1 ENHRY, CDR2 SYGVKD. Germline trimming cut 6 bases from V and 4 bases from J; bases unmatched to any gene: 11. The CDR3 runs 16 residues. CDR3 region: CAISALPGQGVYEQYF. CDR3 DNA: TGTGCCATCAGCGCGCTGCCGGGACAGGGGGTGTACGAGCAGTACTTC.

The V call is TRBV29-1, the J call TRBJ2-5, with TRBD1 as a possible D gene (5 bases). This CDR3 is 11 amino acids long. V was shortened by 5 bases and J by 5 bases, with 9 bases between the two germline ends. Germline CDR1 is SQVTM and CDR2 is ANQGSEA. The CDR3 loop is CSVRGAETQYF. CDR3 DNA sequence: TGCAGCGTTAGGGGCGCGGAGACCCAGTACTTC.

The J gene is TRBJ2-7, the V gene TRBV5-1, with D perhaps matching TRBD1 (6 bases). V dropped 4 bases and J dropped 4 bases, with 15 bases sitting between them. Germline V gene lookup returns CDR1 SGHRS and CDR2 YFSETQ. The length of the CDR3 is 14 residues. CDR3 nucleotide sequence: TGCGCCAGCAGCGTACAGGGTCTGAGTTACGAGCAGTACTTC. This encodes CASSVQGLSYEQYF.

The V and J genes are TRBV7-3 and TRBJ1-2, with D possibly matching TRBD1 (6 bases). This CDR3 region has 17 residues. The V and J ends lost 2 bases and 0 bases respectively, with 16 bases between them. The V gene's germline CDR1 is SGHTA and CDR2 FQGTGA. As DNA, the CDR3 is TGTGCCAGCAGCTTACTTCCCCCCGCAGGGGCTAACTATGGCTACACCTTC. Translation: CASSLLPPAGANYGYTF.

This sequence joins TRBV27 and TRBJ2-7; D unresolved. From germline, CDR1 is MNHEY and CDR2 SMNVEV (reference sequence). The CDR3 loop spans 15 amino acids. V dropped 2 bases and J dropped 5 bases, with 16 bases sitting between them. Here the CDR3 DNA reads TGTGCCAGCAGTTTAATTCGTGCCCCGTGGAACGAGCAGTACTTC. Protein sequence: CASSLIRAPWNEQYF.

The J gene is TRBJ2-1, the V gene TRBV28, with D perhaps TRBD2 (5 bases). CDR1 is MDHEN and CDR2 is SYDVKM in the germline V gene. V lost 6 bases, J lost 4 bases, and 13 bases lay in between. CDR3 length: 14 amino acids. The CDR3 DNA reads TGTGCCAGCAGGGGAGCCACGGATTACAATGAGCAGTTCTTC. It yields the protein CASRGATDYNEQFF.

This chain links TRBV7-9 with TRBJ2-1, with D possibly being TRBD2 (5 bases). The V end lost 1 base, the J end lost 9 bases, and 13 bases lay between the germline ends. The CDR3 loop spans 14 amino acids. Germline lookup yields CDR1 SEHNR and CDR2 FQNEAQ (reference sequence). The CDR3 DNA reads TGTGCCAGCAGCTTAGTGCACGGAGAGGGTGAGCAGTTCTTC. This codes for CASSLVHGEGEQFF.

V usage is TRBV11-2 and J usage is TRBJ2-7; D gene unclear. Trimming left V 4 bases short and J 4 bases short, with 11 bases between. CDR1 is SGHAT, CDR2 FQNNGV, per germline. This CDR3 has 13 residues. The CDR3 DNA reads as TGTGCCAGCAGCTCGTCGGCTAAGTACGAGCAGTACTTC. It encodes CASSSSAKYEQYF. Full variable domain (outside the CDR3, taken from reference TRBV11-2 and TRBJ2-7): EAGVAQSPRYKIIEKRQSVAFWCNPISGHATLYWYQQILGQGPKLLIQFQNNGVVDDSQLPKDRFSAERLKGVDSTLKIQPAKLEDSAVYLCASSSSAKYEQYFGPGTRLTVT.

The rearrangement links TRBV30 to TRBJ1-6; no definite D call. Per the germline V gene, CDR1 is GTSNPN and CDR2 is SVGIG (reference sequence). The CDR3 spans 13 residues. The germline V and J ends were trimmed by 3 bases and 7 bases, with 10 bases remaining between them. CDR3 nucleotides: TGTGCCTGGAGGGCTTGGAGCAATTCACCCCTCCACTTT. Its translation is CAWRAWSNSPLHF.

This chain uses TRBV5-4 with TRBJ2-3; tentatively, D is TRBD1 or TRBD2 (5 bases each). The CDR3 spans 14 residues. The V and J ends lost 2 bases and 6 bases respectively, with 13 bases between them. Germline values: CDR1 SGHNT, CDR2 YYREEE (reference sequence). CDR3 sequence: CASSLRGARDTQYF. The CDR3, as DNA: TGTGCCAGCAGCTTACGGGGCGCTCGTGATACGCAGTATTTT.

This clone was recorded once. This rearrangement joins TRBV18 to TRBJ1-2, with unresolved D. CDR1 and CDR2 (germline): KGHSH, LQKENI. This CDR3 spans 14 amino acids. Trimming took 3 bases from V and 2 from J, leaving 10 bases between them. The CDR3 loop is CASSPGQENYGYTF. CDR3 DNA: TGTGCCAGCTCACCGGGTCAGGAAAACTATGGCTACACCTTC.